This T cell receptor beta chain was found in a study of T cell repertoires in cytomegalovirus infection. Turning to the study itself: Public TCR beta signatures indicated both CMV infection and matching HLA type. Broader study findings: Using cumulative public TCR beta family frequency, the authors identified those who carried CMV together with the relevant HLA.

Via MiXCR, TCRdb re-called the reads, giving one row per CDR3 protein. This sample has a few hundred thousand distinct CDR3 sequences, with over 20% found just once. This clonotype was counted a few times. The antigen is not known. V lost 6 bases and J lost 0, with 18 bases in between. Germline V CDR1 and CDR2: MDHEN, SYDVKM. There are 17 residues in the CDR3. Sequencing was performed on CD8+ T cells from PBMCs. This TCR derives from a human donor in good health (CMV status not recorded). Some clones in this sample may be carry-over from other donors' samples. This rearrangement joins TRBV28 to TRBJ2-1, with unresolved D. The CDR3 DNA is TGTGCCAGCAGGGCATACATGGGATCCAGCTCCTACAATGAGCAGTTCTTC. It codes for CASRAYMGSSSYNEQFF.